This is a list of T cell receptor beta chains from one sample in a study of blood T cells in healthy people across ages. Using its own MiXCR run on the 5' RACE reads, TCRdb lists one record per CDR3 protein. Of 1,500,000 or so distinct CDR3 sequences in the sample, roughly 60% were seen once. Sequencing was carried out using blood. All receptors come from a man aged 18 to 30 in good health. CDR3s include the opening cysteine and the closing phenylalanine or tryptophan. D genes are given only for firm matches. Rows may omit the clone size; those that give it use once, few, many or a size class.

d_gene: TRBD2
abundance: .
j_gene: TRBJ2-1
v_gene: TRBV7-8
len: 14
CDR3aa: CASALGRSYNEQFF
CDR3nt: TGTGCCAGCGCCCTCGGGAGGTCTTACAATGAGCAGTTCTTC

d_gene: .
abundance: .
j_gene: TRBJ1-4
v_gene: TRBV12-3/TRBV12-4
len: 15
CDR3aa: CASSRGLSVDEKLFF
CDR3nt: TGTGCCAGCAGCCGGGGCCTCTCGGTAGATGAAAAACTGTTTTTT

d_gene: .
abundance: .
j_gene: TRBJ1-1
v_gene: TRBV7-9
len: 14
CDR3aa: CASSDTDKNTEAFF
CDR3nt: TGTGCCAGCAGCGACACGGACAAAAACACTGAAGCTTTCTTT

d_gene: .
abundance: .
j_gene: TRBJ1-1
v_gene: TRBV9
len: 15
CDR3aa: CASSVALGANTEAFF
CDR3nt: TGTGCCAGCAGCGTAGCGTTGGGGGCGAACACTGAAGCTTTCTTT

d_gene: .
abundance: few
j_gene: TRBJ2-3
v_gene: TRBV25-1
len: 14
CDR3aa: CASSDISLTDTQYF
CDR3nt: TGTGCCAGCAGTGACATATCCCTCACAGATACGCAGTATTTT

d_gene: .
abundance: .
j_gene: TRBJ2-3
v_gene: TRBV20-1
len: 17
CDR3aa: CSAQSGLRSTPTDTQYF
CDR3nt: TGCAGTGCTCAGTCAGGGTTGCGATCAACACCCACAGATACGCAGTATTTT

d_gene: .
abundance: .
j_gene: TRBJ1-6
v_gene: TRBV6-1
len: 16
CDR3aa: CANYHAWTSNFSPLHF
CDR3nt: TGTGCCAACTACCACGCATGGACGAGCAACTTTTCACCCCTCCACTTT

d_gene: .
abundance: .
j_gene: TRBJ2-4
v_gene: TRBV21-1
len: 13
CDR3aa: CAGFLIAKNIQYF
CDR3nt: TGTGCCGGCTTTCTTATAGCCAAAAACATTCAGTACTTC

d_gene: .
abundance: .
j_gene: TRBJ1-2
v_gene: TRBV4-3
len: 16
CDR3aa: CTSSPSSTTSNYGYTF
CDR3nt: TGCACCAGCAGCCCAAGTTCGACCACATCTAACTATGGCTACACCTTC

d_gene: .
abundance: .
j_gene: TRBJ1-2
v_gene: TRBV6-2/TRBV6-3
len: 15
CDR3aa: CASSSRRGHPNGYTF
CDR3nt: TGTGCCAGCAGTTCTCGCCGGGGACATCCCAATGGCTACACCTTC

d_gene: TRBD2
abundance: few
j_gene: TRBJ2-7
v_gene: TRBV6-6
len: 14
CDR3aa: CASSSLAAPYEQYF
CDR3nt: TGTGCCAGCAGCTCACTAGCGGCTCCTTACGAGCAGTACTTC

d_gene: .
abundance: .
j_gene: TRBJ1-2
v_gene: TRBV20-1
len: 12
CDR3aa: CSARMGDYGYTF
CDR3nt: TGCAGTGCTCGAATGGGGGACTATGGCTACACCTTC

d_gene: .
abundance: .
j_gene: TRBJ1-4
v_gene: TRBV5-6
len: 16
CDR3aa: CASSFQGGGRSVRLFF
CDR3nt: TGTGCCAGCAGCTTCCAGGGCGGGGGACGTTCAGTACGACTGTTTTTT

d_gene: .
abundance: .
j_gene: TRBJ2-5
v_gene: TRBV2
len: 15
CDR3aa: CASSSIGSGRETQYF
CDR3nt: TGTGCCAGCAGTAGCATCGGTAGCGGAAGGGAGACCCAGTACTTC

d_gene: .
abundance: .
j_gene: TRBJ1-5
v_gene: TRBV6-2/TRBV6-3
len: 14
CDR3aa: CASSPAQGNQPQHF
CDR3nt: TGTGCCAGCAGCCCCGCGCAGGGAAATCAGCCCCAGCATTTT

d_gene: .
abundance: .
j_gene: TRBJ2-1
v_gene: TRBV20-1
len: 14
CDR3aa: CSVDLGSSYNEQFF
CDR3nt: TGCAGTGTAGATCTAGGGAGCTCCTACAATGAGCAGTTCTTC

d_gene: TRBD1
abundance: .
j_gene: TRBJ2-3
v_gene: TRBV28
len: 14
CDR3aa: CASSLLLRGGGQYF
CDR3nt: TGTGCCAGCAGTTTATTGTTGCGAGGGGGCGGGCAGTATTTT

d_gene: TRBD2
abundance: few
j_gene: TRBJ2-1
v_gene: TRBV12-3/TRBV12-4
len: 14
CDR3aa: CASSLGTRYNEQFF
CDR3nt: TGTGCCAGCAGCTTAGGGACTAGATACAATGAGCAGTTCTTC

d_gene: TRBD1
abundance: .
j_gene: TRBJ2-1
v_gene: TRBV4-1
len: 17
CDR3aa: CARSQDGQGGSSYEQFF
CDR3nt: TGCGCCAGAAGCCAGGACGGACAGGGCGGCAGCTCCTACGAGCAGTTCTTC

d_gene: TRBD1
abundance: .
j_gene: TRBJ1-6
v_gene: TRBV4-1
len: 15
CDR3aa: CASSQERQGGSPLHF
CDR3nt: TGCGCCAGCAGCCAAGAACGACAGGGAGGATCACCCCTCCACTTT

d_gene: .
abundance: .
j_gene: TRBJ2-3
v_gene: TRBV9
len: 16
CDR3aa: CASSETGQRGTDTQYF
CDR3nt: TGTGCCAGCAGCGAGACAGGACAACGAGGGACAGATACGCAGTATTTT

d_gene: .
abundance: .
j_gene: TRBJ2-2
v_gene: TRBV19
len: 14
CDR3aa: CASSRDVGTGELFF
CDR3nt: TGTGCCAGTAGCCGGGACGTGGGAACCGGGGAGCTGTTTTTT

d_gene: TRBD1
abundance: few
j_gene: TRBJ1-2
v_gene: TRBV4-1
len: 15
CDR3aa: CASSQDSRGQIGYTF
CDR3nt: TGCGCCAGCAGCCAAGATTCCAGGGGGCAGATTGGCTACACCTTC

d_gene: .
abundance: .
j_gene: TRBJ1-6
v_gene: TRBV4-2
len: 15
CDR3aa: CASSQQRTVDSPLHF
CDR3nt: TGTGCCAGCAGCCAGCAAAGGACCGTAGATTCACCCCTCCACTTT

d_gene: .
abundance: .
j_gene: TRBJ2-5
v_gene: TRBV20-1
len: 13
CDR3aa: CSARSGTPETQYF
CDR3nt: TGCAGTGCTAGATCCGGGACCCCAGAGACCCAGTACTTC

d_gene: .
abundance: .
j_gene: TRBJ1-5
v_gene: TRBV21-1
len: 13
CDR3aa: CAKRNRANQPQHF
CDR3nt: TGTGCCAAGCGTAACCGGGCGAATCAGCCCCAGCATTTT

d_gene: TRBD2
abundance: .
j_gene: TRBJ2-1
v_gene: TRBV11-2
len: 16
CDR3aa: CASSLTAGATYNEQFF
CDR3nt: TGTGCCAGCAGCTTAACGGCGGGAGCCACCTACAATGAGCAGTTCTTC

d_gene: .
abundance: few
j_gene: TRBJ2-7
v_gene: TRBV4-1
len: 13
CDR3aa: CASSQSPTYEQYF
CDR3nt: TGCGCCAGCAGCCAATCCCCGACCTACGAGCAGTACTTC

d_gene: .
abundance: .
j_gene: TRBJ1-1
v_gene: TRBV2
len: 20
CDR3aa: CATTATNPRGGRLGNTEAFF
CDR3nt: TGTGCCACCACTGCAACGAATCCACGGGGGGGACGCTTGGGGAACACTGAAGCTTTCTTT

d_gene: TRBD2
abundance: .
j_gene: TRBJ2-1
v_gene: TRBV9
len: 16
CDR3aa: CASSVDPSGTYNEQFF
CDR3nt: TGTGCCAGCAGCGTAGATCCTAGCGGGACCTACAATGAGCAGTTCTTC